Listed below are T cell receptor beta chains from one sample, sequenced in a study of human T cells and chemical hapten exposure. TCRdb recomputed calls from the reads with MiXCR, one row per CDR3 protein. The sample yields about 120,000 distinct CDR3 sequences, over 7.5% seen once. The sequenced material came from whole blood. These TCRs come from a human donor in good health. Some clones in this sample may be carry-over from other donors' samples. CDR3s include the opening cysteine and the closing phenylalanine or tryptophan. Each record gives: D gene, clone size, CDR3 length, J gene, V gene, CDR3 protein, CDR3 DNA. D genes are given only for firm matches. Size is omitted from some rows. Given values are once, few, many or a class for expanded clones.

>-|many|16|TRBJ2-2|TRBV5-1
CASSFSGTSNTGELFF
TGCGCCAGCAGCTTTTCTGGTACTTCGAACACCGGGGAGCTGTTTTTT
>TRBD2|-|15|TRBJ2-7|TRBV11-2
CASSSLRLAAYEQYF
TGTGCCAGCAGCTCCTTGAGGCTAGCGGCCTACGAGCAGTACTTC
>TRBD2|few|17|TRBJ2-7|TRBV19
CASSIDLGAGVTYEQYF
TGTGCCAGTAGTATAGATCTCGGAGCGGGAGTCACCTACGAGCAGTACTTC
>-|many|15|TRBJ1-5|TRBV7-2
CASSGLGGSNQPQHF
TGTGCCAGCAGCGGTTTGGGGGGGAGCAATCAGCCCCAGCATTTT
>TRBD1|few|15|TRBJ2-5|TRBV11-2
CASSLAGTGVETQYF
TGTGCCAGCAGCCTAGCCGGGACAGGGGTCGAGACCCAGTACTTC
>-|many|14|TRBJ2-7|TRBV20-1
CSARDSNGPLEQYF
TGCAGTGCTAGAGATTCAAACGGACCGCTCGAGCAGTACTTC
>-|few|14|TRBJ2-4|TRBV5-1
CASSFSREGNIQYF
TGCGCCAGCAGCTTCTCGAGGGAAGGAAACATTCAGTACTTC
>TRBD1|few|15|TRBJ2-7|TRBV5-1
CASTPAPGGAYEQYF
TGCGCCAGCACCCCTGCCCCAGGGGGAGCCTACGAGCAGTACTTC
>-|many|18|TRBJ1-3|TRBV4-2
CASSQGASRTVSGNTIYF
TGTGCCAGCAGCCAAGGGGCAAGCAGGACGGTTTCTGGAAACACCATATATTTT
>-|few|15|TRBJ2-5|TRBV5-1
CASSLIARHKETQYF
TGCGCCAGCAGCTTGATAGCGAGACATAAAGAGACCCAGTACTTC
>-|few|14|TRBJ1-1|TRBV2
CASSEGMGSTEAFF
TGTGCCAGCAGTGAAGGGATGGGGAGCACTGAAGCTTTCTTT
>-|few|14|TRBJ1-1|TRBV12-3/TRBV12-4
CASSLQDMNTEAFF
TGTGCCAGCAGCCTACAGGATATGAACACTGAAGCTTTCTTT
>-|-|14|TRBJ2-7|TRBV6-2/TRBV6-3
CASSRGVTLFEQYF
TGTGCCAGCAGTAGAGGGGTTACTCTCTTCGAGCAGTACTTC
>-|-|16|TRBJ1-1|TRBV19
CASSMWDRHMNTEAFF
TGTGCCAGTAGTATGTGGGACCGTCATATGAACACTGAAGCTTTCTTT
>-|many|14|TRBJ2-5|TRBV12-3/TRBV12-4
CASSPDRSQETQYF
TGTGCCAGCAGCCCCGACAGGTCCCAAGAGACCCAGTACTTC
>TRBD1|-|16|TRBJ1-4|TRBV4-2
CASSQRQGQRGEKLFF
TGTGCCAGCAGCCAAAGACAGGGGCAACGTGGCGAAAAACTGTTTTTT
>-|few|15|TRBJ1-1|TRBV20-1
CSARHYREWGTEAFF
TGCAGTGCTAGACATTACAGGGAGTGGGGCACTGAAGCTTTCTTT
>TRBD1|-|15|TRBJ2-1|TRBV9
CASSPRDRVSNEQFF
TGTGCCAGCAGCCCCCGGGACAGGGTGTCCAATGAGCAGTTCTTC
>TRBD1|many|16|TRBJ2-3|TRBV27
CAASRSKGAATDTQYF
TGTGCCGCATCACGCTCGAAGGGGGCCGCCACAGATACGCAGTATTTT
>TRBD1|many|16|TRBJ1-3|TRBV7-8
CASSSSGTGSGNTIYF
TGTGCCAGCAGCTCTAGTGGGACAGGCTCTGGAAACACCATATATTTT
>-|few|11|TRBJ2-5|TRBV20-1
CSAAHLETQYF
TGCAGTGCTGCCCACCTCGAGACCCAGTACTTC
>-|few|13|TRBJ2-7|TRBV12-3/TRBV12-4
CASSRDTAYEQYF
TGTGCCAGCAGCCGGGACACCGCCTACGAGCAGTACTTC
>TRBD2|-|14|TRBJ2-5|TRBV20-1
CSAKRTSGLETQYF
TGCAGTGCCAAACGGACTAGCGGTTTGGAGACCCAGTACTTC
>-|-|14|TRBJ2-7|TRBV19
CASSTAGTSYEQYF
TGTGCCAGTAGTACGGCAGGGACCAGCTACGAGCAGTACTTC
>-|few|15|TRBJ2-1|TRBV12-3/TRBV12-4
CASSRLGAGVNEQFF
TGTGCCAGCAGTCGACTGGGGGCGGGAGTTAATGAGCAGTTCTTC
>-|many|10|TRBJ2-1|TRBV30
CAWSLGEQFF
TGTGCCTGGAGTTTGGGGGAGCAGTTCTTC
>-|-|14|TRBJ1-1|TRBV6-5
CASRAGRHYTEAFF
TGTGCCAGCAGGGCAGGGCGGCATTACACTGAAGCTTTCTTT
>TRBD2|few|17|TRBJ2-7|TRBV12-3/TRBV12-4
CASRLTSGRASSLPQYF
TGTGCCAGCAGACTTACTAGCGGGAGGGCCTCCAGTCTCCCGCAGTACTTC
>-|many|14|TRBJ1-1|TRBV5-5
CASSHQTANTEAFF
TGTGCCAGCAGCCACCAGACGGCGAACACTGAAGCTTTCTTT
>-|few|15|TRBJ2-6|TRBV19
CASSTHISGANVLTF
TGTGCCAGTAGTACACATATCTCTGGGGCCAACGTCCTGACTTTC
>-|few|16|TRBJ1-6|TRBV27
CASSITTAVNNSPLHF
TGTGCCAGCAGTATCACCACGGCAGTCAATAATTCACCCCTCCACTTT
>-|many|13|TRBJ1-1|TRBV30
CAWSVYLNTEAFF
TGTGCCTGGAGTGTATATCTGAACACTGAAGCTTTCTTT
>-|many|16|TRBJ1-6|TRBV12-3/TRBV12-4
CASTPGQTSYNSPLHF
TGTGCCAGCACCCCAGGGCAAACCTCCTATAATTCACCCCTCCACTTT
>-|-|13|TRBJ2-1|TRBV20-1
CSASQIRDNEQFF
TGCAGCGCTAGCCAGATTAGGGACAATGAGCAGTTCTTC
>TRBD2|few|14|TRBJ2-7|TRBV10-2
CASSTGLDHYEQYF
TGCGCCAGCAGTACGGGACTAGATCACTACGAGCAGTACTTC
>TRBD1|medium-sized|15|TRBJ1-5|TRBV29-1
CSVEDGTGGNQPQHF
TGCAGCGTTGAAGATGGGACAGGGGGCAATCAGCCCCAGCATTTT
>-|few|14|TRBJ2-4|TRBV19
CASSIFQGQNIQYF
TGTGCCAGTAGTATCTTCCAGGGCCAAAACATTCAGTACTTC
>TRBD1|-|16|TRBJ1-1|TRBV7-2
CASSQSLTGGTTEAFF
TGTGCCAGCAGCCAGAGCCTGACAGGGGGCACGACTGAAGCTTTCTTT
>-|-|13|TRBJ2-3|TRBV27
CASRGTGTDTQYF
TGTGCCAGCCGTGGGACCGGCACAGATACGCAGTATTTT
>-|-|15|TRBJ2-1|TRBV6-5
CASSYSAGSYNEQFF
TGTGCCAGCAGTTACTCGGCGGGCTCCTACAATGAGCAGTTCTTC
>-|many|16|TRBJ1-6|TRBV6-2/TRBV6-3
CASSTLMRSTNSALHF
TGTGCCAGCAGTACCCTAATGAGGTCTACAAATTCGGCCCTCCACTTT
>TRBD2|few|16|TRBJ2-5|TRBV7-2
CASSDLAGGRRETQYF
TGTGCCAGCAGTGACCTAGCGGGAGGAAGGAGAGAGACCCAGTACTTC
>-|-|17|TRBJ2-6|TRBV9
CASSVAGSYSGANVLTF
TGTGCCAGCAGCGTAGCTGGATCCTACTCTGGGGCCAACGTCCTGACTTTC
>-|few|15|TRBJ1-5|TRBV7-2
CASSMDGSSNQPQHF
TGTGCCAGCAGCATGGACGGGAGTAGCAATCAGCCCCAGCATTTT
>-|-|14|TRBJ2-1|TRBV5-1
CASHTGVAYNEQFF
TGCGCCAGCCACACGGGGGTTGCATACAATGAGCAGTTCTTC
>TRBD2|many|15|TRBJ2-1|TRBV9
CASSVAGGNYNEQFF
TGTGCCAGCAGCGTAGCGGGGGGAAACTACAATGAGCAGTTCTTC
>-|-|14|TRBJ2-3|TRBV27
CASSPLGGADTQYF
TGTGCCAGCAGTCCCCTAGGGGGAGCAGATACGCAGTATTTT
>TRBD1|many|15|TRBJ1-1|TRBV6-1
CASSEGQSMNTEAFF
TGTGCCAGCAGTGAGGGACAGAGCATGAACACTGAAGCTTTCTTT
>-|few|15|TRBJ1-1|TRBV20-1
CSARESPRSNTEAFF
TGCAGTGCTAGAGAAAGCCCCCGGTCGAACACTGAAGCTTTCTTT
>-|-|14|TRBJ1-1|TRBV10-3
CAISESGRNTEAFF
TGTGCCATCAGTGAGTCGGGTAGGAACACTGAAGCTTTCTTT
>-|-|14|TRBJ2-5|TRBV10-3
CAISESKGVVTQYF
TGTGCCATCAGTGAGTCGAAGGGCGTGGTAACCCAGTACTTC
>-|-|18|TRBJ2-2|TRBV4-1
CASSQGYASGLNTGELFF
TGCGCCAGCAGCCAAGGTTATGCTTCCGGACTAAACACCGGGGAGCTGTTTTTT
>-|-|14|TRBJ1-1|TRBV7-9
CASSLLGDGTEAFF
TGTGCCAGCAGCTTATTAGGGGACGGCACTGAAGCTTTCTTT
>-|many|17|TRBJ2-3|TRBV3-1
CASSQDRRPSSTDTQYF
TGTGCCAGCAGCCAAGATCGTAGGCCGTCTAGCACAGATACGCAGTATTTT
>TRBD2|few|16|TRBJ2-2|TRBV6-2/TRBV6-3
CASKEPAGELTGELFF
TGTGCCAGCAAGGAGCCAGCGGGGGAGCTCACCGGGGAGCTGTTTTTT
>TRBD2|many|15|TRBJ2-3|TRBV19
CASSIKRLARRTQYF
TGTGCCAGTAGTATAAAGAGACTAGCCCGAAGAACGCAGTATTTT
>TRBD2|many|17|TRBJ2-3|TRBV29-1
CSVEDLRASGSRDTQYF
TGCAGCGTTGAAGATCTTCGGGCTAGCGGGAGTCGCGATACGCAGTATTTT
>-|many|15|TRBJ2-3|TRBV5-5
CASSLVGVPTDTQYF
TGTGCCAGCAGCTTGGTGGGAGTTCCCACAGATACGCAGTATTTT
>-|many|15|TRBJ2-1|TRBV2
CATPAGQSSYNEQFF
TGTGCCACCCCGGCGGGACAGAGCTCCTACAATGAGCAGTTCTTC